This is a list of T cell receptor beta chains from one sample in a study of cytomegalovirus exposure and HLA in healthy donors. The assay was immunoSEQ multiplex PCR, and TCRdb's table has in-frame clones only and misses some. The sample yields about 100,000 clones, 70% to 85% seen once. The sequenced sample consisted of PBMCs. All receptors derive from a male donor in good health and CMV-seronegative. Both conserved end residues are part of each CDR3. The D gene is left open where the match is weak. For some rows the clone size is stated as once, few or many, or as a class when expanded; others skip it.

J gene,V gene,D gene,clone size,CDR3 DNA,CDR3 protein
TRBJ2-1,TRBV7-9,TRBD2,NA,TGTGCCAGCAGCCCCCGACTAGCGGGAGGCAATGAGCAGTTCTTC,CASSPRLAGGNEQFF
TRBJ2-7,TRBV27,TRBD1,NA,TGTGCCAGCAGTCGCGGGACAGGGAATTTCTACGAGCAGTACTTC,CASSRGTGNFYEQYF
TRBJ2-2,TRBV7-6,NA,NA,TGTGCCAGCAGCCGGACAGCCGACACCGGGGAGCTGTTTTTT,CASSRTADTGELFF
TRBJ1-5,TRBV28,TRBD1,NA,TGTGCCAGCAGGGACAGGGACAATCAGCCCCAGCATTTT,CASRDRDNQPQHF
TRBJ1-5,TRBV6-1,TRBD1,NA,TGTGCCAGCACCTTGGGACAGGGGTCTAATCAGCCCCAGCATTTT,CASTLGQGSNQPQHF
TRBJ2-2,TRBV9,NA,NA,TGTGCCAGCAGCGTAGAGTTCAGGGGCCCCGGGGAGCTGTTTTTT,CASSVEFRGPGELFF
TRBJ2-5,TRBV5-4,TRBD2,NA,TGTGCCAGCAGCTTCGTCCCTAGCGGGACCATTCAAGAGACCCAGTACTTC,CASSFVPSGTIQETQYF
TRBJ2-3,TRBV7-2,NA,NA,TGTGCCAGCAGCGACTACCTATACCGATCCGGGACGCAGTATTTT,CASSDYLYRSGTQYF
TRBJ2-7,TRBV19,NA,NA,TGTGCCAGTAGTACACTTAACGAGCAGTACTTC,CASSTLNEQYF
TRBJ2-2,TRBV2,NA,once,TGTGCCAGCAGTGAAGAGAGACAGAAGATTTCCACCGGGGAGCTGTTTTTT,CASSEERQKISTGELFF
TRBJ2-5,TRBV19,TRBD1,NA,TGTGCCAGTAGTATGAACAGGGGGGCCTCCCAAGAGACCCAGTACTTC,CASSMNRGASQETQYF
TRBJ1-1,TRBV5-1,NA,NA,TGCGCCAGCAGCTTGGAATACTCTGAAGCTTTCTTT,CASSLEYSEAFF
TRBJ2-5,TRBV11-2,TRBD1,NA,TGTGCCAGCAGCTCCCCTTCCAGCAGGGGGCCGACCCAGTACTTC,CASSSPSSRGPTQYF
TRBJ2-7,TRBV9,TRBD1,NA,TGTGCCAGCAGCGTAGGAGACAGGGGGAACGAGCAGTACTTC,CASSVGDRGNEQYF
TRBJ2-3,TRBV6-1,TRBD2,NA,TGTGCCAGCACCTTGACTAGCGTATCAGATACGCAGTATTTT,CASTLTSVSDTQYF
TRBJ2-5,TRBV23-1,TRBD1,NA,TGCGCCAGCAGCCACCGAGGACAGGGCGACTTCCAAGAGACCCAGTACTTC,CASSHRGQGDFQETQYF
TRBJ2-7,TRBV27,TRBD2,NA,TGTGCCAGCAGTCCAGGGACTAGCGGGAGTGGGGGCGAGCAGTACTTC,CASSPGTSGSGGEQYF
TRBJ2-3,TRBV10-3,TRBD1,NA,TGTGCCATTACCGGGACAGAGACAGATACGCAGTATTTT,CAITGTETDTQYF
TRBJ2-2,TRBV30,NA,once,TGTGCCTGGAGTGTTAGCGCCACCGGGGAGCTGTTTTTT,CAWSVSATGELFF
TRBJ2-3,TRBV10-1,NA,NA,TGCGCCAGCCGGGGAGAACTCACAGATACGCAGTATTTT,CASRGELTDTQYF
TRBJ2-7,TRBV28,TRBD2,NA,TGTGCCAGCAGTAAAAGAAGTGGGACTAGCGGGCGCCAGACGATCTTC,CASSKRSGTSGRQTIF
TRBJ2-3,TRBV30,TRBD2,NA,TGTGCCCGAACCGGGACTAGCCGCCAAGATACGCAGTATTTT,CARTGTSRQDTQYF
TRBJ2-1,TRBV6-5,NA,NA,TGTGCCAGCAGCTTGGAGGGAATAAAAGGTAATGAGCAGTTCTTC,CASSLEGIKGNEQFF
TRBJ2-7,TRBV7-9,TRBD1,NA,TGTGCCAGCAGCGCCCGGACAGGGATGGACGAGCAGTACTTC,CASSARTGMDEQYF
TRBJ2-4,TRBV7-8,NA,NA,TGTGCCAGCAGCTTACCGGCAGGGGAAAACATTCAGTACTTC,CASSLPAGENIQYF
TRBJ2-7,TRBV27,NA,NA,TGTGCCAGCAGGAGTTGGGCTTTCGAGCAGTACTTC,CASRSWAFEQYF
TRBJ2-1,TRBV13,NA,NA,TGTGCCAGCAGCTTATCCCGGGGGAACCCCTACAATGAGCAGTTCTTC,CASSLSRGNPYNEQFF
TRBJ2-1,TRBV14,TRBD1,NA,TGTGCCAGCAGCCGGACAGGGAATGAGAATGAGCAGTTCTTC,CASSRTGNENEQFF
TRBJ2-1,TRBV9,NA,NA,TGTGCCAGCAGCTCCCCGCGAGAACCCAATGAGCAGTTCTTC,CASSSPREPNEQFF